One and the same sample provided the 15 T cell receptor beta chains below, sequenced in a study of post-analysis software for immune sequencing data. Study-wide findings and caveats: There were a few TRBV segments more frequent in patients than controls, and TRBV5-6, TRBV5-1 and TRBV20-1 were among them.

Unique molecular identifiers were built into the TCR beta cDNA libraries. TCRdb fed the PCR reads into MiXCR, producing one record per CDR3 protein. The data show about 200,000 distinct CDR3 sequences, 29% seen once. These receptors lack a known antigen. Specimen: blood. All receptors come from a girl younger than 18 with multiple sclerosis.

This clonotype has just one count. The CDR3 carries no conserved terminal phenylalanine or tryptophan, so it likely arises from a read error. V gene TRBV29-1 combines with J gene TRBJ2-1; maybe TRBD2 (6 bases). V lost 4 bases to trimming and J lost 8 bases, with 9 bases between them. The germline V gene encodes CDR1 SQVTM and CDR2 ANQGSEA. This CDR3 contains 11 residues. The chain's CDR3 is CSVVRGYEQFC. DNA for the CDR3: TGCAGCGTTGTACGGGGGTATGAGCAGTTCTGC.

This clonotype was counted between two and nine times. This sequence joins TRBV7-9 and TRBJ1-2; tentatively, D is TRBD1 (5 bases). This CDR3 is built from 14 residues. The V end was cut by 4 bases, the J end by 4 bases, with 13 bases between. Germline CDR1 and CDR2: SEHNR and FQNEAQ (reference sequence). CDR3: CASSSSGGVYGYTF. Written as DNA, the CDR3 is TGTGCCAGCAGCTCAAGCGGGGGAGTCTATGGCTACACCTTC.

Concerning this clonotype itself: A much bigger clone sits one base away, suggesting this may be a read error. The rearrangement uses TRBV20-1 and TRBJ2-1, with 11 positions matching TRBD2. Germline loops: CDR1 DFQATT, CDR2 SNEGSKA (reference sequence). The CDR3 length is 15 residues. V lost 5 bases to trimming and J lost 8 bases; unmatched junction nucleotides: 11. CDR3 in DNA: TGCAGTGCTCGGGTCCTAGCGGGAGGTATCCATGAGCAGTTCTTC. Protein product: CSARVLAGGIHEQFF.

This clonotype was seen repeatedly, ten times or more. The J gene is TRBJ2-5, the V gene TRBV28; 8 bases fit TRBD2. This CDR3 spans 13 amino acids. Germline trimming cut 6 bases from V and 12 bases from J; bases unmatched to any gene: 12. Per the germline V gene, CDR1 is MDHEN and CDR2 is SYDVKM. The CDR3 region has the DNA TGTGCCAGCAGCCGGGACACCCCAGCGGGGGAGTACTTC. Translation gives CASSRDTPAGEYF.

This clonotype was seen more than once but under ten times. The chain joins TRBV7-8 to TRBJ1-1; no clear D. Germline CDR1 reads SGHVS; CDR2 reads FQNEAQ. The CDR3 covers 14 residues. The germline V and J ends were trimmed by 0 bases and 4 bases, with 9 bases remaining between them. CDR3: CASSLAGLRTEAFF. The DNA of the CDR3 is TGTGCCAGCAGCTTAGCAGGGTTGCGCACTGAAGCTTTCTTT.

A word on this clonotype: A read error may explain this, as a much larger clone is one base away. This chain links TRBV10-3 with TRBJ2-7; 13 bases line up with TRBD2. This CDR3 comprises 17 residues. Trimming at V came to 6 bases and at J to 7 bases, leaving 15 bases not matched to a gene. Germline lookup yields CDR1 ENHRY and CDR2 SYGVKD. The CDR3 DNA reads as TGTGCCATCAGCCACCGGACTAGCGGGGGCCGTTACAATGAGCAGTACTTC. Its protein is CAISHRTSGGRYNEQYF.

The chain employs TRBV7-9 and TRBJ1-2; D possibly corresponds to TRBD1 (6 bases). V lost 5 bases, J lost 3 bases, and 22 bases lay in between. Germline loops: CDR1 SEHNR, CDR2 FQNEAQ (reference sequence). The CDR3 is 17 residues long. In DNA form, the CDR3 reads TGTGCCAGCAGCCCAAGGGGGGGCGAACGTCTGGACTATGGCTACACCTTC. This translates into CASSPRGGERLDYGYTF.

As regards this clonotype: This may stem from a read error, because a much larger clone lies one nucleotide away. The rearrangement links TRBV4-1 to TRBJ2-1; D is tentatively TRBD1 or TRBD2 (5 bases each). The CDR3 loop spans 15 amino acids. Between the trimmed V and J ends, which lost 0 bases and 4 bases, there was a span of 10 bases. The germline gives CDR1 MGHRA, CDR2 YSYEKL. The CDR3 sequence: CASSQEGERYNEQFF. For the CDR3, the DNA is TGCGCCAGCAGCCAAGAAGGGGAGCGGTACAATGAGCAGTTCTTC.

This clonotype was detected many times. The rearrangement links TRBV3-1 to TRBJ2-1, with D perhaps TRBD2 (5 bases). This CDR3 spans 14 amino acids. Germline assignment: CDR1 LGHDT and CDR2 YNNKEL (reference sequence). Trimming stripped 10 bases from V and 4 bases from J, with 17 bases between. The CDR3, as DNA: TGTGCCATTTCAGTTCGAGGGATATACAATGAGCAGTTCTTC. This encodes CAISVRGIYNEQFF.

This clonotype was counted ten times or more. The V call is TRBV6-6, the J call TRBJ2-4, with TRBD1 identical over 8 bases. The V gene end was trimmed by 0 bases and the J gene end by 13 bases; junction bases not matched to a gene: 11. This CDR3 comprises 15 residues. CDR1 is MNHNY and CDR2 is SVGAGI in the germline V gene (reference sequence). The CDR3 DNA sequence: TGTGCCAGCAGTTACTCCAGGGGGCGCTCGGAAGAGCAGTACTTC. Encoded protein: CASSYSRGRSEEQYF.

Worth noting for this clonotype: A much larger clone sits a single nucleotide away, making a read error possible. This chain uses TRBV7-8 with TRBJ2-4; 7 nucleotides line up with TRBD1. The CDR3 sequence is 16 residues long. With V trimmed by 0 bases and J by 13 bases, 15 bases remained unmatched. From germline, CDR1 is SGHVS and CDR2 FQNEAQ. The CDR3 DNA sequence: TGTGCCAGCAGCTTAGCGCTAACAGGGGACCCCTACGTGCAGTACTTC. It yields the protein CASSLALTGDPYVQYF. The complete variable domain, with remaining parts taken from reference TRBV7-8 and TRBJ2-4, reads GAGVSQSPRYKVAKRGQDVALRCDPISGHVSLFWYQQALGQGPEFLTYFQNEAQLDKSGLPSDRFFAERPEGSVSTLKIQRTQQEDSAVYLCASSLALTGDPYVQYFGAGTRLSVL.

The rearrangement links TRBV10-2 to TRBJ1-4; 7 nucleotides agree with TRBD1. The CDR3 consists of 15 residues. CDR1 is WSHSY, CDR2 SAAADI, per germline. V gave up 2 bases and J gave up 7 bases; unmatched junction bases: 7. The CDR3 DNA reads TGCGCCAGCAGTGAGGGGAGGGGGCCGGGTGAAAAACTGTTTTTT. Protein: CASSEGRGPGEKLFF.

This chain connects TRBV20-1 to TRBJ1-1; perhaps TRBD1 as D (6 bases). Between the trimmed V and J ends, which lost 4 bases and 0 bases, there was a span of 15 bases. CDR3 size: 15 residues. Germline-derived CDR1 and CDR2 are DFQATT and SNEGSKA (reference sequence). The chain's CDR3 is CSATDSRIMNTEAFF. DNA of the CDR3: TGCAGTGCTACGGACAGCAGAATTATGAACACTGAAGCTTTCTTT.

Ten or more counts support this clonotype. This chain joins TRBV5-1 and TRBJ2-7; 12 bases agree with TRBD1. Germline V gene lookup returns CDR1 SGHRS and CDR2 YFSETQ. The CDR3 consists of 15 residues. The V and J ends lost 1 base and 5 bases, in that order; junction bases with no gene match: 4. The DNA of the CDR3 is TGCGCCAGCAGCTTGTTAGGGACAGGGGGCCACGAGCAGTACTTC. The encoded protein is CASSLLGTGGHEQYF. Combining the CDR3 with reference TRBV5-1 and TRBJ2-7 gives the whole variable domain KAGVTQTPRYLIKTRGQQVTLSCSPISGHRSVSWYQQTPGQGLQFLFEYFSETQRNKGNFPGRFSGRQFSNSRSEMNVSTLELGDSALYLCASSLLGTGGHEQYFGPGTRLTVT.

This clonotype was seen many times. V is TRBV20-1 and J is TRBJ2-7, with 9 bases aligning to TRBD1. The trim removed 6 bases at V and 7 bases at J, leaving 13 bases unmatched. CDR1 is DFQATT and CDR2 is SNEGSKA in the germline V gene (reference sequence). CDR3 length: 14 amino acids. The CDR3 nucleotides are TGCAGTGCCGACCGGGACAGGGACTCGGGGGAGCAGTACTTC. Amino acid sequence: CSADRDRDSGEQYF.